The 30 T cell receptor beta chains in this list originate from one sample, sequenced in a study of T cell responses to AZD1222 COVID-19 vaccine. The repertoire was sequenced with immunoSEQ multiplex PCR; TCRdb's copy has only in-frame clones and lacks some. The data contain 29,000 or so clones, over 90% of them singletons. The input for sequencing was peripheral blood, taken on day 0 of AZD1222 vaccination. These receptors were collected from an adult in good health.

The chain couples TRBV3-1 (or the pseudogene TRBV3-2) to TRBJ2-7; D tentatively fits TRBD1 or TRBD2 (5 bases each). The V and J ends lost 2 bases and 0 bases respectively, with 17 bases between them. Germline values: CDR1 LGHDT, CDR2 YNNKEL (reference sequence). CDR3 length: 17 amino acids. Here the CDR3 reads CASSQTPGTKSSYEQYF. The CDR3 DNA sequence: TGTGCCAGCAGCCAAACGCCAGGGACCAAAAGCTCCTACGAGCAGTACTTC.

The gene calls are TRBV28 and TRBJ2-7; D is perhaps TRBD1 or TRBD2 (5 bases each). The V and J ends lost 8 bases and 0 bases respectively, with 17 bases between them. Germline CDR1 MDHEN, CDR2 SYDVKM. This CDR3 has 15 amino acids. For the CDR3, the DNA is TGTGCCAGCCACACCCGGGACCGCTCCTCCTACGAGCAGTACTTC. This sequence encodes CASHTRDRSSYEQYF.

The rearrangement uses TRBV24-1 and TRBJ2-1, with 10 bases aligning to TRBD2. The germline V gene encodes CDR1 KGHDR and CDR2 SFDVKD. This CDR3 spans 12 amino acids. V gave up 3 bases and J gave up 15 bases; unmatched junction bases: 4. The CDR3 bases are TGTGCCACCAGTGATGGGACTAGCGATTTGTTCTTC. This codes for CATSDGTSDLFF.

J is TRBJ2-3 and V is TRBV3-1 (or the pseudogene TRBV3-2); TRBD2 might be the D (5 bases). Germline V CDR1 and CDR2: LGHDT, YNNKEL (reference sequence). This CDR3 is built from 17 residues. V was shortened by 1 base and J by 4 bases, with 18 bases between the two germline ends. This CDR3 is CASSQGGQPNVPDTQYF. Here the CDR3 DNA reads TGTGCCAGCAGCCAAGGAGGGCAGCCCAACGTGCCAGATACGCAGTATTTT.

The chain carries TRBV7-2 and TRBJ1-6; D possibly corresponds to TRBD1 (6 bases). CDR1 is SGHTA and CDR2 is FQGNSA in the germline V gene. V was clipped by 5 bases and J by 7 bases, with 15 bases between them. This CDR3 has 15 residues. As DNA, the CDR3 is TGTGCCAGCAGCCCCGGAGGGGGGAGAAATTCACCCCTCCACTTT. Protein sequence: CASSPGGGRNSPLHF.

This chain joins TRBV10-2 and TRBJ2-7; 9 positions agree with TRBD1. CDR1 and CDR2 from the germline V gene are WSHSY and SAAADI. This CDR3 has 14 amino acids. V shed 6 bases, J shed 5 bases, and the junction held 8 bases outside the gene matches. This CDR3 reads CASRVDRGRNEQYF. The DNA for the CDR3 is TGCGCCAGCAGAGTCGACAGGGGGAGAAACGAGCAGTACTTC.

This clone was seen just once. This chain connects TRBV15 to TRBJ1-2, with a tentative D call TRBD1 (5 bases). Per the germline V gene, CDR1 is LNHNV and CDR2 is YYDKDF (reference sequence). The CDR3 covers 16 residues. V was pared by 0 bases and J by 3 bases, with 14 bases between. CDR3: CATSREKKGPDYGYTF. The CDR3 DNA reads TGTGCCACCAGCAGAGAGAAGAAGGGGCCGGACTATGGCTACACCTTC.

This chain links TRBV7-9 with TRBJ1-5; a weak D match, TRBD1 (5 bases). Trimming took off 1 base at V and 0 bases at J, with 10 bases between the two ends. Germline CDR1 and CDR2: SEHNR and FQNEAQ (reference sequence). The CDR3 has 16 residues. CDR3 loop: CASSLGNRNSNQPQHF. The CDR3 coding sequence is TGTGCCAGCAGCTTAGGAAACAGGAATAGCAATCAGCCCCAGCATTTT. Using reference TRBV7-9 and TRBJ1-5 for the parts outside the CDR3, the full variable domain is DTGVSQNPRHKITKRGQNVTFRCDPISEHNRLYWYRQTLGQGPEFLTYFQNEAQLEKSRLLSDRFSAERPKGSFSTLEIQRTEQGDSAMYLCASSLGNRNSNQPQHFGDGTRLSIL.

The chain employs TRBV15 and TRBJ1-1; tentative D call: TRBD1 (5 bases). CDR1 is LNHNV, CDR2 YYDKDF, per germline (reference sequence). V lost 0 bases and J 0 bases, leaving 17 bases between the germline ends. CDR3 length: 18 amino acids. CDR3 loop: CATSRDRSGGFMNTEAFF. The CDR3 DNA sequence: TGTGCCACCAGCAGAGATAGGTCGGGGGGGTTCATGAACACTGAAGCTTTCTTT.

The V gene is TRBV29-1, the J gene TRBJ1-1; a weak D match, TRBD1 (5 bases). The CDR3 extends over 16 amino acids. CDR1 SQVTM and CDR2 ANQGSEA come from the germline V gene. Trimming removed 4 bases from V and 4 bases from J, with 22 bases in between. CDR3 protein: CSVGAKVWGVSTEAFF. Written as DNA, the CDR3 is TGCAGCGTTGGGGCAAAGGTGTGGGGGGTAAGCACTGAAGCTTTCTTT. Together with reference TRBV29-1 and TRBJ1-1, the CDR3 gives the full variable domain: SAVISQKPSRDICQRGTSLTIQCQVDSQVTMMFWYRQQPGQSLTLIATANQGSEATYESGFVIDKFPISRPNLTFSTLTVSNMSPEDSSIYLCSVGAKVWGVSTEAFFGQGTRLTVV.

This chain's CDR3 is CASSSLGPDQPQHF. The CDR3 nucleotides read TGTGCCAGCAGCTCGCTCGGGCCAGATCAGCCCCAGCATTTT. The genes are TRBV7-9 and TRBJ1-5; no clear D. Germline V lookup: CDR1 SEHNR, CDR2 FQNEAQ (reference sequence). Trimming took 4 bases from V and 5 from J, leaving 12 bases between them. The CDR3 has 14 residues.

V is TRBV6-5 and J is TRBJ2-5; the D is unclear. V lost 5 bases, J lost 3 bases, and 13 bases lay in between. The CDR3 has 14 amino acids. In germline, CDR1 is MNHEY, CDR2 SVGAGI. For the CDR3, the DNA is TGTGCCAGCAGTAACGTGGCTAGAAAAGAGACCCAGTACTTC. Encoded protein: CASSNVARKETQYF.

V usage is TRBV30 and J usage is TRBJ1-2; the D is unclear. Germline CDR1 and CDR2: GTSNPN and SVGIG (reference sequence). V was shortened by 3 bases and J by 2 bases, with 4 bases between the two germline ends. The CDR3 spans 11 residues. The CDR3 sequence: CAWRKNYGYTF. The DNA for the CDR3 is TGTGCCTGGAGGAAGAACTATGGCTACACCTTC.

V and J are TRBV5-1 and TRBJ2-1; possibly TRBD2 for D (6 bases). Trimming pared 4 bases from V and 8 bases from J, leaving 13 bases between. Germline CDR1 is SGHRS and CDR2 is YFSETQ. The CDR3 runs 13 residues. CDR3 in DNA: TGCGCCAGCAGCCGGGACTCTAGCCATGAGCAGTTCTTC. It is translated as CASSRDSSHEQFF.

The V and J genes are TRBV9 and TRBJ2-1, with TRBD2 matching over 8 bases. Losses at the gene ends were 0 bases for V and 3 bases for J; bases not matched to a gene: 17. Germline V gives CDR1 SGDLS, CDR2 YYNGEE. This CDR3 has 20 amino acids. CDR3 nucleotides: TGTGCCAGCAGCGTAGCTATGGGACTAGGTGTTGGGGGTGGCTACAATGAGCAGTTCTTC. Translated: CASSVAMGLGVGGGYNEQFF.

The J gene is TRBJ2-7, the V gene TRBV4-1; 8 bases are shared with TRBD1. The CDR3 is 16 amino acids. Trimming cost V 2 bases and J 5 bases; bases outside gene matches: 11. The germline gives CDR1 MGHRA, CDR2 YSYEKL. CDR3 DNA sequence: TGCGCCAGCAGCCAACCCCTCAGGACAGGGTTCAACGAGCAGTACTTC. It specifies CASSQPLRTGFNEQYF.

J is TRBJ2-7 and V is TRBV11-2, with 7 bases fitting TRBD2. CDR1 SGHAT and CDR2 FQNNGV come from the germline V gene. The ends lost 5 bases at V and 4 bases at J; junction bases unmatched: 8. The CDR3 length is 14 residues. The CDR3 sequence: CASSRSPSGYEQYF. The CDR3 region has the DNA TGTGCCAGCAGCCGAAGCCCTAGCGGTTACGAGCAGTACTTC. Drawing the rest from reference TRBV11-2 and TRBJ2-7, the complete variable domain is EAGVAQSPRYKIIEKRQSVAFWCNPISGHATLYWYQQILGQGPKLLIQFQNNGVVDDSQLPKDRFSAERLKGVDSTLKIQPAKLEDSAVYLCASSRSPSGYEQYFGPGTRLTVT.

The rearrangement uses TRBV2 and TRBJ1-6, with a tentative D call TRBD1 (5 bases). The CDR3 has 17 residues. V was clipped by 9 bases and J by 0 bases, with 18 bases between them. CDR1 and CDR2 from the germline V gene are SNHLY and FYNNEI. The CDR3 nucleotides read TGTGCCAGTAGCGGGGGGACTTGGAGCTCCTATAATTCACCCCTCCACTTT. As protein: CASSGGTWSSYNSPLHF.

The V and J genes are TRBV19 and TRBJ1-2, with 9 positions matching TRBD1. The CDR3 extends over 15 amino acids. V was pared by 3 bases and J by 4 bases, with 6 bases of the junction left unmatched. Germline CDR1 is LNHDA and CDR2 is SQIVND (reference sequence). For the CDR3, the DNA is TGTGCCAGTAGTATTCCGGGACAGGGCAGCTATGGCTACACCTTC. Protein product: CASSIPGQGSYGYTF.

The V call is TRBV5-5, the J call TRBJ2-3, with 10 bases identical to TRBD2. Germline CDR1 reads SGHKS; CDR2 reads YYEKEE (reference sequence). The CDR3 extends over 18 amino acids. V lost 5 bases, J lost 4 bases, and 16 bases stayed unmatched. This CDR3 reads CASRGEASGRSSADTQYF. The CDR3 DNA is TGTGCCAGCAGAGGGGAGGCTAGCGGGAGATCGAGTGCAGATACGCAGTATTTT.

The rearrangement uses TRBV5-1 and TRBJ2-5; D may be TRBD2 (7 bases). The CDR3 runs to 14 residues. Germline loops: CDR1 SGHRS, CDR2 YFSETQ. V lost 4 bases and J lost 5, with 15 bases in between. Here the CDR3 reads CASSPGQLAETQYF. Here the CDR3 DNA reads TGCGCCAGCAGCCCGGGACAACTAGCGGAGACCCAGTACTTC.

The V gene is TRBV5-5, the J gene TRBJ1-5; no definite D call. V dropped 0 bases and J dropped 2 bases, with 15 bases sitting between them. CDR1 and CDR2 (germline): SGHKS, YYEKEE (reference sequence). There are 17 residues in the CDR3. This CDR3 reads CASSLVGPQSGNQPQHF. CDR3 DNA: TGTGCCAGCAGCTTGGTCGGGCCACAGTCCGGCAATCAGCCCCAGCATTTT. Full variable domain (outside the CDR3, taken from reference TRBV5-5 and TRBJ1-5): DAGVTQSPTHLIKTRGQQVTLRCSPISGHKSVSWYQQVLGQGPQFIFQYYEKEERGRGNFPDRFSARQFPNYSSELNVNALLLGDSALYLCASSLVGPQSGNQPQHFGDGTRLSIL.

This clone appeared a single time. The chain links TRBV28 to TRBJ2-2; possibly TRBD1 for D (6 bases). V was pared by 7 bases and J by 4 bases, with 13 bases between. The CDR3 is made up of 14 amino acids. Germline V gene lookup returns CDR1 MDHEN and CDR2 SYDVKM. DNA for the CDR3: TGTGCCAGCAAGCCCCCAGGGGCCACCGGGGAGCTGTTTTTT. Translated: CASKPPGATGELFF. Full variable domain (missing parts from reference TRBV28 and TRBJ2-2): DVKVTQSSRYLVKRTGEKVFLECVQDMDHENMFWYRQDPGLGLRLIYFSYDVKMKEKGDIPEGYSVSREKKERFSLILESASTNQTSMYLCASKPPGATGELFFGEGSRLTVL.

The V gene is TRBV10-3, the J gene TRBJ2-7, with D unresolved. The germline gives CDR1 ENHRY, CDR2 SYGVKD. Between the trimmed V and J ends, which lost 0 bases and 4 bases, there was a span of 4 bases. The CDR3 has 12 amino acids. CDR3 coding DNA: TGTGCCATCAGTGAGTCGAGTTACGAGCAGTACTTC. Amino acids: CAISESSYEQYF.

The chain couples TRBV6-5 to TRBJ1-5; no reliable D call. The CDR3 covers 13 residues. V gave up 0 bases and J gave up 3 bases, with 3 bases separating them. Germline V gene data show CDR1 as MNHEY and CDR2 as SVGAGI. CDR3 nucleotide sequence: TGTGCCAGCAGTTACTCATTCAATCAGCCCCAGCATTTT. It translates to CASSYSFNQPQHF.

V gene TRBV6-7 combines with J gene TRBJ2-7; D not resolved. TRBV6-7 is treated as an ORF (open reading frame) with a function not yet certain. The CDR3 is 15 amino acids. The V end lost 0 bases, the J end lost 0 bases, and 9 bases lay between the germline ends. DNA for the CDR3: TGTGCCAGCAGTTACTCGAATCCTAACTCCTACGAGCAGTACTTC. Amino acids: CASSYSNPNSYEQYF.

The chain employs TRBV11-2 and TRBJ2-1, with 9 nucleotides matching TRBD1. The V gene's germline CDR1 is SGHAT and CDR2 FQNNGV. V shed 6 bases, J shed 6 bases, and the junction held 9 bases outside the gene matches. This CDR3 is 15 amino acids long. The CDR3 spells CASSLSDRGRNEQFF. CDR3 in DNA: TGTGCCAGCAGTCTGTCGGACAGGGGTCGCAATGAGCAGTTCTTC.

This chain joins TRBV12-3 or TRBV12-4 and TRBJ1-1; D gene unclear. V was trimmed by 3 bases and J by 1 base, leaving 6 bases between them. The CDR3 consists of 13 residues. Here the CDR3 reads CASSLKRNTEAFF. Here the CDR3 DNA reads TGTGCCAGCAGTTTGAAACGGAACACTGAAGCTTTCTTT.

This rearrangement joins TRBV7-2 to TRBJ1-3; unclear D gene. CDR3 length: 14 residues. Germline CDR1 SGHTA, CDR2 FQGNSA. With 5 bases removed from V and 0 bases from J, the gap between germline ends came to 8 bases. This CDR3 is CASSLGLSGNTIYF. The CDR3 coding sequence is TGTGCCAGCAGCCTAGGCCTCTCTGGAAACACCATATATTTT.

The J gene is TRBJ1-2, the V gene TRBV14, with D uncertain. The CDR3 runs to 15 residues. V shed 4 bases and J shed 1 base, with 13 bases lying between them. The V gene's germline CDR1 is SGHDN and CDR2 FVKESK. The CDR3 bases are TGTGCCAGCAGCCCCTCGATCGGGTTTAACTATGGCTACACCTTC. Translating it yields CASSPSIGFNYGYTF.